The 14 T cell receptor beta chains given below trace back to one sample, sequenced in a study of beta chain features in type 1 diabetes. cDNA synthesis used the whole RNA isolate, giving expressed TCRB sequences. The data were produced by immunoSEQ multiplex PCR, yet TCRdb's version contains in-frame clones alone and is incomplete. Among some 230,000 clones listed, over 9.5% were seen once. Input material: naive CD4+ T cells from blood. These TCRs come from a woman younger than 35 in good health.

CDR3: CASSAPRGQIYGYTF. The CDR3 DNA follows: TGTGCCAGCAGCGCACCCAGGGGGCAAATCTATGGCTACACCTTC. The chain links TRBV9 to TRBJ1-2, with TRBD1 identical over 8 bases. The CDR3 runs to 15 residues. The trim removed 3 bases at V and 4 bases at J, leaving 8 bases unmatched. Germline V gives CDR1 SGDLS, CDR2 YYNGEE.

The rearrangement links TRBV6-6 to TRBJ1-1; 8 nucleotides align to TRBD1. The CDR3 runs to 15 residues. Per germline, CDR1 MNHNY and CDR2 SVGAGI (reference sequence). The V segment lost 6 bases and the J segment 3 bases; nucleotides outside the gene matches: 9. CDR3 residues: CASRLFEQGDTEAFF. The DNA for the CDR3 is TGTGCCAGCAGACTATTCGAACAGGGGGACACTGAAGCTTTCTTT.

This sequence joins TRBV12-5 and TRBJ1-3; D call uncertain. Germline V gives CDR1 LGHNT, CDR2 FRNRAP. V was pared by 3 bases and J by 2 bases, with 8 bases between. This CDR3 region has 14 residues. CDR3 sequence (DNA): TGTGCTAGTGGTTTCGGCAGCGCTGGAAACACCATATATTTT. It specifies CASGFGSAGNTIYF.

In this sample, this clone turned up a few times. For the CDR3, the DNA is TGTGCCAGCGGATTTTTGGGTACGGGTCAGCCCCAGCATTTT. It translates to CASGFLGTGQPQHF. The chain recombines TRBV6-5 with TRBJ1-5; D not certain. This CDR3 spans 14 amino acids. Between the trimmed V and J ends, which lost 8 bases and 6 bases, there was a span of 17 bases. Germline V gene data show CDR1 as MNHEY and CDR2 as SVGAGI.

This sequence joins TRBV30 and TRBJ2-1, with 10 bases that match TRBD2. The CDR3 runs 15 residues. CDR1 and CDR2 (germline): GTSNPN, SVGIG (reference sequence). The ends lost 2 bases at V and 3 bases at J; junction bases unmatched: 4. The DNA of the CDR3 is TGTGCCTGGAGTAAAGGGACTAGCGTCTACAATGAGCAGTTCTTC. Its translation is CAWSKGTSVYNEQFF. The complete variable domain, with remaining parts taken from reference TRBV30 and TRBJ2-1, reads SQTIHQWPATLVQPVGSPLSLECTVEGTSNPNLYWYRQAAGRGLQLLFYSVGIGQISSEVPQNLSASRPQDRQFILSSKKLLLSDSGFYLCAWSKGTSVYNEQFFGPGTRLTVL.

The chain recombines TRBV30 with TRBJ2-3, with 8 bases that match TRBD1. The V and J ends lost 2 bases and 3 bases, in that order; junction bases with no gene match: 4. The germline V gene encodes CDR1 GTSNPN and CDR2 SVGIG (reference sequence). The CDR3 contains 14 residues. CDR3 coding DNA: TGTGCCTGGAGTCGACAGGGGCTAACAGATACGCAGTATTTT. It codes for CAWSRQGLTDTQYF. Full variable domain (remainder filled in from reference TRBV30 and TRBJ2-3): SQTIHQWPATLVQPVGSPLSLECTVEGTSNPNLYWYRQAAGRGLQLLFYSVGIGQISSEVPQNLSASRPQDRQFILSSKKLLLSDSGFYLCAWSRQGLTDTQYFGPGTRLTVL.

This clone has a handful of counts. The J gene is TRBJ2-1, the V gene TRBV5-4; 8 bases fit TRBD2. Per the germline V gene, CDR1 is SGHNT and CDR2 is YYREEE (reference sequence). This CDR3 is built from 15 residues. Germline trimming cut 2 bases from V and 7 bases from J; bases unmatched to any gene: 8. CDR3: CASSFRLAGGNEQFF. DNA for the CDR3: TGTGCCAGCAGCTTCCGGCTAGCGGGTGGAAATGAGCAGTTCTTC.

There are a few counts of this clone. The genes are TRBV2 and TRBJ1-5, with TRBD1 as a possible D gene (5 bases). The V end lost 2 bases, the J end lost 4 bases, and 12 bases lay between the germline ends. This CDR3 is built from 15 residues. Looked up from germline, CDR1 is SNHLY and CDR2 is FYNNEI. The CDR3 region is CASSELGQGNQPQHF. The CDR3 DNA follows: TGTGCCAGCAGTGAATTGGGGCAGGGAAATCAGCCCCAGCATTTT.

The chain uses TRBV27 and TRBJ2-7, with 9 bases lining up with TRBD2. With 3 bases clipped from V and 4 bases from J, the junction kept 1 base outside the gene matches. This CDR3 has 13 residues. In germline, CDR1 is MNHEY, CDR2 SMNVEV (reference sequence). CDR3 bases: TGTGCCAGCAGTTTTAGCGGGAGATACGAGCAGTACTTC. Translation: CASSFSGRYEQYF.

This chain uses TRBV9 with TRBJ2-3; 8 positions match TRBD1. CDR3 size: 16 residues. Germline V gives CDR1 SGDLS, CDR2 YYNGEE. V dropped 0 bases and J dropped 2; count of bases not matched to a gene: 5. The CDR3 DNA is TGTGCCAGCAGCGTAGGGTCGACAGGGGTCACAGATACGCAGTATTTT. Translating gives CASSVGSTGVTDTQYF.

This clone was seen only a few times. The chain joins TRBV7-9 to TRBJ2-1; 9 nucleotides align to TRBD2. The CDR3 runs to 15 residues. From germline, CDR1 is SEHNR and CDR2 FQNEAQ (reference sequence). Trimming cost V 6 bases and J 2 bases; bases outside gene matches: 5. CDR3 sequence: CASSPSGRPYNEQFF. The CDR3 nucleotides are TGTGCCAGCAGTCCCAGCGGGAGGCCCTACAATGAGCAGTTCTTC.

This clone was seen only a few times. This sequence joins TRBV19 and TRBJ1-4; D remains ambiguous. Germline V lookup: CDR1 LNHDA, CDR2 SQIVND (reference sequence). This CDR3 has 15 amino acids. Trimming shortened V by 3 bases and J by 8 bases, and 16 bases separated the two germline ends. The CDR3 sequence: CASSIRLKAHEKLFF. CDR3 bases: TGTGCCAGTAGTATCCGGCTAAAAGCGCACGAAAAACTGTTTTTT.

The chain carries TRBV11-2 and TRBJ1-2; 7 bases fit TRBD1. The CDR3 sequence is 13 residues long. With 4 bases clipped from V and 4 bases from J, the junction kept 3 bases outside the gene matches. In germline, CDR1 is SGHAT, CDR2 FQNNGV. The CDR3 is CASSSGTAYGYTF. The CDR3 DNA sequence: TGTGCCAGCAGCTCCGGGACAGCCTATGGCTACACCTTC.

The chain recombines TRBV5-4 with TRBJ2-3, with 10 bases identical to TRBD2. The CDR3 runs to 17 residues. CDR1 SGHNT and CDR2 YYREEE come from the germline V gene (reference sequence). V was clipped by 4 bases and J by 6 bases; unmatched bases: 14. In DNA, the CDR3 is TGTGCCAGCAGCCAAGTGGTAGCTAGCGGGAGTACTGATACGCAGTATTTT. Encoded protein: CASSQVVASGSTDTQYF.